This entry lists 16 T cell receptor beta chains sequenced from one sample in a study of identical twins. TCRdb itself ran the 5' RACE reads through MiXCR, one entry per CDR3 protein. The data contain a few hundred thousand distinct CDR3 sequences, approximately 8.3% of them singletons. These same data were also listed under a study on yellow fever vaccine responses in identical twins.

Specimen: CD8+ T cells sorted from blood. The source of these receptors is a woman younger than 35 in good health.

This sequence joins TRBV15 and TRBJ2-7, with 8 bases lining up with TRBD2. With 0 bases clipped from V and 2 bases from J, the junction kept 9 bases outside the gene matches. Looked up from germline, CDR1 is LNHNV and CDR2 is YYDKDF (reference sequence). There are 17 residues in the CDR3. The CDR3 DNA reads TGTGCCACCAGCAGAGATCTTAGCGGGGCGAACGCCTACGAGCAGTACTTC. This codes for CATSRDLSGANAYEQYF.

In this sample, this clonotype turned up a few times. The chain is built from TRBV7-9 and TRBJ2-2; possible D gene TRBD2, 6 bases. Trimming stripped 8 bases from V and 5 bases from J, with 12 bases between. The germline V gene encodes CDR1 SEHNR and CDR2 FQNEAQ (reference sequence). The CDR3 is 13 amino acids. This chain's CDR3 is CASRSGGTGELFF. For the CDR3, the DNA is TGTGCCAGCCGGAGTGGGGGGACCGGGGAGCTGTTTTTT.

The chain combines TRBV12-3 or TRBV12-4 with TRBJ2-7; 8 bases align to TRBD2. This CDR3 has 15 residues. V shed 3 bases and J 4 bases; nucleotides not matched to a gene: 8. CDR3 nucleotide sequence: TGTGCCAGCAGTTTTGAGGCTAGCGGGCGGTACGAGCAGTACTTC. It yields the protein CASSFEASGRYEQYF.

CDR3 amino acids: CASSPRDPEAETQYF. The CDR3 region has the DNA TGTGCCAGCAGTCCCCGAGACCCTGAGGCGGAGACCCAGTACTTC. V is TRBV28 and J is TRBJ2-5; no reliable D call. This CDR3 is built from 15 residues. Germline V gene data show CDR1 as MDHEN and CDR2 as SYDVKM. Trimming removed 5 bases from V and 5 bases from J, with 18 bases in between. The entire variable domain, with the rest obtained from reference TRBV28 and TRBJ2-5, is as follows: DVKVTQSSRYLVKRTGEKVFLECVQDMDHENMFWYRQDPGLGLRLIYFSYDVKMKEKGDIPEGYSVSREKKERFSLILESASTNQTSMYLCASSPRDPEAETQYFGPGTRLLVL.

This clonotype was detected ten times or more. The CDR3 nucleotides read TGTGCCAGCAGTGATACCAGGGGAGAGAACACCGGGGAGCTGTTTTTT. It encodes CASSDTRGENTGELFF. This chain links TRBV12-3 or TRBV12-4 with TRBJ2-2; D might be TRBD1 (6 bases). The V gene lost 5 bases and the J gene lost 1 base, with 14 bases spanning the gap. The length of the CDR3 is 16 residues.

This clonotype was seen a handful of times. The V and J genes are TRBV13 and TRBJ2-7, with D hard to call. This CDR3 spans 14 amino acids. Germline values: CDR1 PRHDT, CDR2 FYEKMQ (reference sequence). The V and J ends lost 2 bases and 5 bases respectively, with 13 bases between them. The CDR3 DNA reads TGTGCCAGCAGCTTAATTGGGCTGAGTGACGAGCAGTACTTC. It specifies CASSLIGLSDEQYF.

J is TRBJ2-1 and V is TRBV30; D is undetermined. Per germline, CDR1 GTSNPN and CDR2 SVGIG (reference sequence). V shed 5 bases and J shed 7 bases, with 12 bases lying between them. The CDR3 loop spans 12 amino acids. CDR3 loop: CAWVYSGNEQFF. The CDR3 coding sequence is TGTGCCTGGGTATATAGTGGGAATGAGCAGTTCTTC.

This clonotype was picked up a small number of times. This chain links TRBV4-2 with TRBJ2-7, with TRBD1 as a possible D gene (6 bases). Germline CDR1 reads LGHNA; CDR2 reads YNFKEQ. Trimming left V 2 bases short and J 3 bases short, with 8 bases between. There are 13 residues in the CDR3. The CDR3 coding sequence is TGTGCCAGCAGCCAAAGGACAGACTACGAGCAGTACTTC. Translation gives CASSQRTDYEQYF.

Many counts were recorded for this clonotype. The chain recombines TRBV15 with TRBJ2-7, with 7 positions matching TRBD1. The germline CDR1 and CDR2 sequences are LNHNV and YYDKDF (reference sequence). The CDR3 has 14 residues. Trimming removed 6 bases from V and 5 bases from J; junction bases left unmatched: 10. The CDR3 here is CATSENRGANEQYF. The CDR3 DNA sequence: TGTGCCACCAGTGAGAACAGGGGAGCCAACGAGCAGTACTTC. The variable domain in full, completed from reference TRBV15 and TRBJ2-7, reads DAMVIQNPRYQVTQFGKPVTLSCSQTLNHNVMYWYQQKSSQAPKLLFHYYDKDFNNEADTPDNFQSRRPNTSFCFLDIRSPGLGDTAMYLCATSENRGANEQYFGPGTRLTVT.

A few counts support this clonotype. This rearrangement joins TRBV2 to TRBJ2-3, with 7 positions matching TRBD1. The CDR3 contains 16 residues. Germline loops: CDR1 SNHLY, CDR2 FYNNEI. V was pared by 1 base and J by 2 bases, with 6 bases of the junction left unmatched. The CDR3 is CASSEGGTAYTDTQYF. CDR3 coding DNA: TGTGCCAGCAGTGAAGGAGGGACAGCATACACAGATACGCAGTATTTT.

The chain links TRBV27 to TRBJ2-2; weak D call: TRBD2 (6 bases). Trimming removed 2 bases from V and 4 bases from J, with 11 bases in between. This CDR3 has 15 amino acids. Germline V gene sequence: CDR1 MNHEY, CDR2 SMNVEV (reference sequence). The CDR3 DNA follows: TGTGCCAGCAGTTTAATGGGGGAGGTCACCGGGGAGCTGTTTTTT. It encodes CASSLMGEVTGELFF.

About this clonotype: A much larger clone sits a single nucleotide away, making a read error possible. The missing conserved phenylalanine or tryptophan at the end of this CDR3 makes a read error likely. The chain joins TRBV5-6 to TRBJ2-5; 8 bases are shared with TRBD1. The CDR3 loop spans 16 amino acids. J was trimmed by 4 bases and V by 6 bases; bases with no gene match: 14. In germline, CDR1 is SGHDT, CDR2 YYEEEE. The CDR3 DNA sequence: TGTGCCAGCACCCCGGGGACAGGCGTTGTTCGAGAGACCCAGTACTCC. Its protein is CASTPGTGVVRETQYS.

The chain has TRBV12-5 and TRBJ2-2; D remains unclear. CDR3 length equals 13 residues. V lost 3 bases and J 3 bases, leaving 5 bases between the germline ends. CDR1 and CDR2 from the germline V gene are LGHNT and FRNRAP. This chain's CDR3 is CASGFQDTGELFF. The CDR3 DNA sequence: TGTGCTAGTGGTTTCCAGGACACCGGGGAGCTGTTTTTT.

This clonotype showed up many times. The chain carries TRBV6-4 and TRBJ2-3, with D unresolved. CDR3 length: 15 amino acids. V lost 5 bases, J lost 0 bases, and 12 bases lay in between. Germline loops: CDR1 MRHNA, CDR2 SNTAGT. The CDR3 coding sequence is TGTGCCAGCAGTTCATATGGAGCTAGCACAGATACGCAGTATTTT. It encodes CASSSYGASTDTQYF.

This clonotype was seen only a few times. This sequence joins TRBV9 and TRBJ1-2; D is uncertain. V dropped 0 bases and J dropped 4 bases, with 13 bases sitting between them. The germline CDR1 and CDR2 sequences are SGDLS and YYNGEE. The CDR3 spans 15 residues. CDR3 amino acids: CASSVERVWGYGYTF. DNA for the CDR3: TGTGCCAGCAGCGTAGAACGGGTGTGGGGCTATGGCTACACCTTC.

In this sample, this clonotype turned up many times. The rearrangement joins TRBV5-4 to TRBJ1-2; D gene uncertain. Trimming pared 1 base from V and 4 bases from J, leaving 8 bases between. Germline CDR1 and CDR2: SGHNT and YYREEE (reference sequence). The CDR3 is made up of 13 amino acids. CDR3 in amino acids: CASSLISAYGYTF. CDR3 nucleotide sequence: TGTGCCAGCAGCTTGATCAGTGCCTATGGCTACACCTTC.